A selection of T cell receptor beta chains follows, all from one sample in a study of blood T cell repertoires in COVID-19. The table came from immunoSEQ multiplex PCR; TCRdb's copy has only in-frame clones and leaves some out. The data show 200,000 to 250,000 clones, 84% seen once. Sequencing input: PBMCs or T cells enriched from blood (not recorded which). These receptors originate from a man in his 60s who had recovered from COVID-19. CDR3s include the opening cysteine and the closing phenylalanine or tryptophan. D genes are given only for firm matches. The size entry is marked missing in some rows and otherwise reads once, few, many or a size class.

TRBD2,TRBJ2-3,15,TRBV7-6,once,CASSPLAGGGDTQYF,TGTGCCAGCAGCCCCCTAGCGGGGGGTGGAGATACGCAGTATTTT
NA,TRBJ2-7,15,TRBV11-2,NA,CASSYDSQAYVEQYF,TGTGCCAGCAGCTACGACAGCCAAGCTTACGTCGAGCAGTACTTC
NA,TRBJ2-7,11,TRBV20-1,once,CSLISGYEQYF,TGCAGTCTAATAAGCGGATACGAGCAGTACTTC
NA,TRBJ2-3,15,TRBV7-2,NA,CASSPLGATTDTQYF,TGTGCCAGCAGCCCCCTAGGCGCCACCACAGATACGCAGTATTTT
NA,TRBJ2-5,13,TRBV7-9,NA,CASSAGLQETQYF,TGTGCCAGCAGCGCCGGACTCCAAGAGACCCAGTACTTC
NA,TRBJ1-1,14,TRBV6-5,NA,CASSGRIGSTEAFF,TGTGCCAGCAGCGGCCGGATCGGGAGCACTGAAGCTTTCTTT
NA,TRBJ2-7,14,TRBV5-6,NA,CASSPIAQGWEQYF,TGTGCCAGCAGCCCCATCGCGCAGGGGTGGGAGCAGTACTTC
TRBD1,TRBJ2-1,15,TRBV5-1,NA,CASSWEDRVANEQFF,TGCGCCAGCAGCTGGGAGGACAGGGTGGCTAATGAGCAGTTCTTC
NA,TRBJ1-4,16,TRBV2,many,CASSEPPDNLNEKLFF,TGTGCCAGCAGTGAACCTCCAGACAACCTTAATGAAAAACTGTTTTTT
NA,TRBJ1-2,13,TRBV6-2/TRBV6-3,few,CASSYGRSYGYTF,TGTGCCAGCAGTTACGGCAGAAGCTATGGCTACACCTTC